The TCR beta chain described here comes from a study of graft-versus-host responses after intestinal transplantation. In the study overall: The transplants performed in recipients were multivisceral, liver-intestinal, or isolated intestinal.

Findings of the study overall: GvH clonotypes were identified within recipient marrow, with a subset emerging first in ileum or blood.

Lymphocytes from graft epithelium and lamina propria were isolated. Clones were sequenced by immunoSEQ multiplex PCR, and TCRdb holds only the in-frame ones, with some missing. The sample records 13,000 or so clones, over 70% being singletons. Relative to its sample, this clone is medium-sized. Its specificity is not known. CDR3 length equals 12 residues. Germline-derived CDR1 and CDR2 are MNHNY and SVGAGI (reference sequence). Trimming shortened V by 7 bases and J by 5 bases, and 8 bases separated the two germline ends. The sequenced sample was ileum tissue, obtained 16 days after intestinal transplant. This sequence was found in a human patient who received an intestinal transplant, so some T cells may come from the graft donor. This chain connects TRBV6-6 to TRBJ2-2; weak D call: TRBD1 (5 bases). The CDR3: CASTQGTGELFF. CDR3 DNA sequence: TGTGCCAGCACCCAGGGTACCGGGGAGCTGTTTTTT.